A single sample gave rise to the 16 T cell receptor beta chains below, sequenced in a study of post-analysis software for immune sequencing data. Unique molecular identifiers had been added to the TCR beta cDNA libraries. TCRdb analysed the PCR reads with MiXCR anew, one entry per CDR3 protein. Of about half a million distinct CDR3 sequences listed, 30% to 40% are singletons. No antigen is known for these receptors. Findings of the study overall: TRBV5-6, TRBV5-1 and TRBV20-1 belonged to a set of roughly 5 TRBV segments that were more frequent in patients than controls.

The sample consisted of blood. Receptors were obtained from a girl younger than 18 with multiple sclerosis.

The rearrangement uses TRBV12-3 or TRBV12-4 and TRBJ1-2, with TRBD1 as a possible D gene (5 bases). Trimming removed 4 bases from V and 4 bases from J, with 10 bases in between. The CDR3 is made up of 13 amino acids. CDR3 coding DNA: TGTGCCAGCAGTTCGGGACCTAGCTATGGCTACACCTTC. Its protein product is CASSSGPSYGYTF.

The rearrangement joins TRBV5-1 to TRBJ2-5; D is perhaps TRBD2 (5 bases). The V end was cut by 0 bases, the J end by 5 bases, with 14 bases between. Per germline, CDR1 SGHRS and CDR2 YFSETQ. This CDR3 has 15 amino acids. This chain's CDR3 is CASSLAGIDTETQYF. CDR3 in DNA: TGCGCCAGCAGCTTGGCCGGGATAGATACGGAGACCCAGTACTTC.

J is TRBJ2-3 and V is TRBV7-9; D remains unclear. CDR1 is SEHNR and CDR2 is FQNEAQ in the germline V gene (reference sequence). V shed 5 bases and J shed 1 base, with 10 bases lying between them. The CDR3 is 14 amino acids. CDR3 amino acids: CASSQTLGTDTQYF. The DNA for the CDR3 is TGTGCCAGCAGCCAGACACTTGGCACAGATACGCAGTATTTT. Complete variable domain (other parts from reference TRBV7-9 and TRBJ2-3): DTGVSQNPRHKITKRGQNVTFRCDPISEHNRLYWYRQTLGQGPEFLTYFQNEAQLEKSRLLSDRFSAERPKGSFSTLEIQRTEQGDSAMYLCASSQTLGTDTQYFGPGTRLTVL.

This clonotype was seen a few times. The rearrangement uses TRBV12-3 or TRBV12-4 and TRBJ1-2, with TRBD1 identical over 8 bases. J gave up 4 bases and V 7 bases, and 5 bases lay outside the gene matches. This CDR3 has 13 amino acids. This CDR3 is CASNPGQGYGYTF. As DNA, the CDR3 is TGTGCCAGCAATCCTGGACAGGGCTATGGCTACACCTTC.

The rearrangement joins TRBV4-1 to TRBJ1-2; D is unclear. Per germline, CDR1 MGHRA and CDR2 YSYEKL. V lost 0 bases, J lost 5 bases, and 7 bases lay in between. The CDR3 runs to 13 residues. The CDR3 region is CASSQEPPYGYTF. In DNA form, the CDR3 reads TGCGCCAGCAGCCAAGAGCCCCCTTATGGCTACACCTTC.

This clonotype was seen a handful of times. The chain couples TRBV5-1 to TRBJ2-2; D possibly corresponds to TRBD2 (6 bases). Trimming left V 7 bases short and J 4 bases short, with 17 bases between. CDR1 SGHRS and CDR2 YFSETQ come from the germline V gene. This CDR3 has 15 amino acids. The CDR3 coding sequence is TGCGCCAGCCGCCCCCCTGGGGGGAGCACCGGGGAGCTGTTTTTT. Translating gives CASRPPGGSTGELFF.

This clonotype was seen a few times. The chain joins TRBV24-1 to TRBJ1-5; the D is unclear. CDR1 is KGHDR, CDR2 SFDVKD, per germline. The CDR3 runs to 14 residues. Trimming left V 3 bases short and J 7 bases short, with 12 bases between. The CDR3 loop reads CATSDGNGAQPQHF. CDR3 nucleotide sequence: TGTGCCACCAGTGATGGTAACGGAGCCCAGCCCCAGCATTTT.

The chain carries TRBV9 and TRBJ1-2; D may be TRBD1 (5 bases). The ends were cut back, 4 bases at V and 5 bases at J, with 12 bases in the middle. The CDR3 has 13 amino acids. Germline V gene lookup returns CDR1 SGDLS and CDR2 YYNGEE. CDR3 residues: CASSPRRGYGYTF. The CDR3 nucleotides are TGTGCCAGCAGCCCCCGGAGGGGATATGGCTACACCTTC.

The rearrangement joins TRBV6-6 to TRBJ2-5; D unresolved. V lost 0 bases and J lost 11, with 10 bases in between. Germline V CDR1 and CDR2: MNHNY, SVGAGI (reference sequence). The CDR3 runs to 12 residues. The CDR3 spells CASSYSLEEQYF. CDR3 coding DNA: TGTGCCAGCAGTTACTCACTGGAAGAGCAGTACTTC.

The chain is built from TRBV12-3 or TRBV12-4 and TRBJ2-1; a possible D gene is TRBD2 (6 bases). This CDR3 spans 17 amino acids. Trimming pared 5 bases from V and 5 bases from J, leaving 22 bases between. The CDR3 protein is CASSPPGGGVYDNEQFF. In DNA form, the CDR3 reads TGTGCCAGCAGTCCCCCCGGTGGCGGGGTTTACGACAATGAGCAGTTCTTC.

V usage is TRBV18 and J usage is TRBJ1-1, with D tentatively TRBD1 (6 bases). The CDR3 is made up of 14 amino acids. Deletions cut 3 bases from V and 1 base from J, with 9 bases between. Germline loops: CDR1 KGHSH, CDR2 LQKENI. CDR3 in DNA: TGTGCCAGCTCACCGGACAGCCCGAACACTGAAGCTTTCTTT. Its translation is CASSPDSPNTEAFF.

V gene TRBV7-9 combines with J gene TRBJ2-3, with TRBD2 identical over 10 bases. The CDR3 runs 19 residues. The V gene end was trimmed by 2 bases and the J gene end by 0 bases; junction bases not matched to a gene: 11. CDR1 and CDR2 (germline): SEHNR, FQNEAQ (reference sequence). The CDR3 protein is CASSLPVTSGEPSTDTQYF. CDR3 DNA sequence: TGTGCCAGCAGCTTACCGGTTACTAGCGGGGAGCCTAGCACAGATACGCAGTATTTT. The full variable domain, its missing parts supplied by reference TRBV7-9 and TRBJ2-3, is DTGVSQNPRHKITKRGQNVTFRCDPISEHNRLYWYRQTLGQGPEFLTYFQNEAQLEKSRLLSDRFSAERPKGSFSTLEIQRTEQGDSAMYLCASSLPVTSGEPSTDTQYFGPGTRLTVL.

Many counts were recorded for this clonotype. Here the CDR3 DNA reads TGCAGCGCCCTTAGCGGGGCCTGGTTAGACAATGAGCAGTTCTTC. Its protein product is CSALSGAWLDNEQFF. The rearrangement uses TRBV29-1 and TRBJ2-1, with TRBD2 matching 8 bases. The CDR3 is made up of 15 amino acids. Per the germline V gene, CDR1 is SQVTM and CDR2 is ANQGSEA. J was trimmed by 5 bases and V by 7 bases; bases with no gene match: 13.

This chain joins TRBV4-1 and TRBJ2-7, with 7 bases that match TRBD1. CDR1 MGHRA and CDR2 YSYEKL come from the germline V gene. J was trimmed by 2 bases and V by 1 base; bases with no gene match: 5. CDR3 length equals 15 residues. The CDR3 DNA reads TGCGCCAGCAGCCAAGCTACGACAGGGACCTACGAGCAGTACTTC. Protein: CASSQATTGTYEQYF.

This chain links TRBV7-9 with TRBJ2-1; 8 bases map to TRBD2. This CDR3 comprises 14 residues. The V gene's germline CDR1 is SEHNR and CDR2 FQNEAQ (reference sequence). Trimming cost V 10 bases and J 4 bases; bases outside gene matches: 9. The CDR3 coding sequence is TGTGCCACCGATGCGGGGGGACCTTACAATGAGCAGTTCTTC. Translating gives CATDAGGPYNEQFF.

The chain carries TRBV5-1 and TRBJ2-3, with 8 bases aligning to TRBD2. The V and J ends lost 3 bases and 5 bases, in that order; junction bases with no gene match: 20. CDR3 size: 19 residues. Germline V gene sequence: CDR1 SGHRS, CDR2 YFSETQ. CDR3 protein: CASSSWSPRGGLPGDTQYF. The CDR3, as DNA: TGCGCCAGCAGCTCGTGGTCCCCCCGGGGGGGACTTCCCGGAGATACGCAGTATTTT.